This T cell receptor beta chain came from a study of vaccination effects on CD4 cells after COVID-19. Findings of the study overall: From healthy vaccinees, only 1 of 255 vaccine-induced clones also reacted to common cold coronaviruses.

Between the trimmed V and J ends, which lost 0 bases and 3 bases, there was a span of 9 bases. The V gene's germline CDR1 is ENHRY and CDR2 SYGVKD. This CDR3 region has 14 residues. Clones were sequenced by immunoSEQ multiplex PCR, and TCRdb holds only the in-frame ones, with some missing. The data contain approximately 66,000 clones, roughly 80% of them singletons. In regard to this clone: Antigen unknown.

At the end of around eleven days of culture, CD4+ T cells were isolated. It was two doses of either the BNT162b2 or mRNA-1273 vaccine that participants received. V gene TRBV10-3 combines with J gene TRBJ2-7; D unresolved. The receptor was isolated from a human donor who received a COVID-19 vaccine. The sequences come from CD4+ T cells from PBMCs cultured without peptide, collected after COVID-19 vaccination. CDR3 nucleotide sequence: TGTGCCATCAGTGAGTCGGACGGCGGCTACGAGCAGTACGTC. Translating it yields CAISESDGGYEQYV.